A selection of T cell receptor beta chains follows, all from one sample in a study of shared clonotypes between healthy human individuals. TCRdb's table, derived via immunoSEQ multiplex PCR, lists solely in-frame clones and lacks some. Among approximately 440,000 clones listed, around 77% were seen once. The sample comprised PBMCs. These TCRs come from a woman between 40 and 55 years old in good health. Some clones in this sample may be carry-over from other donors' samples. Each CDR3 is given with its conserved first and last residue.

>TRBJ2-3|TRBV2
CASSGNRRTDTQYF
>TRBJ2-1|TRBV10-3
CANRPEGPSYNEQFF
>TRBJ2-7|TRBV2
CASNEAGVHEQYF
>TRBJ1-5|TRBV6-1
CASSVQGYSNQPQHF
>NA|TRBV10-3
CAISESTAGSSYEQYF
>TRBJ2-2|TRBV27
CASRMTGVGELFF
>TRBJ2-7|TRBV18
CASSSGTGGYEQYF
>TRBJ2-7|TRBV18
CASSPAGVLSYEQYF
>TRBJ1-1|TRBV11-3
CASRNTTPAITEAFF
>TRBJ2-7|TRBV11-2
CASSLLAGGPYEQYF
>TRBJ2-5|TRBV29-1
CSVPGTGGGQETQYF
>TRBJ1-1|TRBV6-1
CASRDTGGTEAFF
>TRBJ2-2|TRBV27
CASSFGAVMNTGELFF
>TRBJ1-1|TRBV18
CASSPKGNTEAFF
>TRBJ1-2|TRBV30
CAWSTTGGGLGYTF
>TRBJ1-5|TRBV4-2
CASSQPMDRKNQPQHF